One TCR beta chain is described in this entry. This clonotype appeared a few times. What this receptor recognizes is not known. No base quality values were provided; no much bigger clone lies one nucleotide off. Between the V and J ends, shortened by 4 bases and 1 base respectively, the junction contains 14 bases. CDR1 and CDR2 are read off the germline V gene as SGHRS and YFSETQ. The CDR3 starts with the cysteine, ends with the phenylalanine, and has 15 residues. The read is trimmed to its CDR3 DNA, 45 bases read in frame from base 1. The sample comes from a study of blood T cells in healthy people across ages (dated by TCRdb to between 2015 and 2016). Describing the broader study: In model experiments, template switching captured roughly one uniquely barcoded TCR beta cDNA molecule for every two T cells. The study measured age-related changes in TCR beta repertoire diversity using deep sequencing normalized with unique cDNA molecular identifiers. Four age groups were formed from the donors: young (average approximately 15 years), middle-aged (approximately 42), aged (roughly 56) and long-lived (roughly 81). To avoid experimental bias, donors of different ages were spread randomly across the sequencing lanes. For two donors (one aged 18 to 30 and one aged 80 or older), the study analyzed two additional independent replicas of 1 million unique cDNA reads from the same blood draw.

The library was prepared using 5' RACE. These reads were obtained on an Illumina HiSeq 2500. A second roughly 7 to 12 cycle PCR used a sample-barcoded 5' primer and a J-beta primer mix. Each TCR beta cDNA molecule received a unique molecular identifier from a template-switch 5' adaptor carrying 12 random nucleotides. Each sample yielded at least 3 million CDR3-containing paired-end reads. The Mint cDNA synthesis kit, primed by a TRBC-specific oligonucleotide, was used to synthesize first-strand cDNA from all RNA. Following uracil-DNA glycosylase treatment, all cDNA underwent a first 18-cycle PCR with the universal primers M1SS and BC2_uni_R. In the paper's pipeline: For normalization, 1 million high-quality reads were randomly selected from each sample, with every read carrying a distinct molecular identifier. Reads with shared molecular identifiers were discarded instead of being binned into consensus sequences. MiTCR, run with a Q25 quality threshold and the strictest error-elimination algorithm, handled CDR3 identification, clonotype clustering and error correction. A nonparametric unseen species model using Euler transformation provided a lower-bound estimate of total TCR beta diversity. Using fastp at Q25 and MiXCR, TCRdb reprocessed the public reads and kept productive beta chains. Entries that share a CDR3 protein sequence are merged under the most common genes and DNA. These V and J calls derive from TCRdb rather than the authors' analysis. The sample includes approximately 680,000 distinct CDR3 sequences, with approximately 29% observed a single time. Roughly 15% of the sample lies in the top ten.

The donors were 40 or so Caucasian individuals from Russia, aged roughly 6 to 90 years, who were systemically healthy. About 10 milliliters of peripheral blood were drawn from each donor into EDTA-treated Vacutainer tubes. Ficoll-Paque density-gradient centrifugation was used to isolate PBMCs, with at least 6 million per sample. Trizol reagent was used to extract total RNA from PBMCs, with at least 6 micrograms per sample. Naive CD45RAhigh/CD27high T cell percentages were measured by flow cytometry on a PBMC aliquot from every donor. Here is what the overall study found, with its caveats: The CMV infection status of donors was not known, potentially confounding age-related changes in expanded clonotypes. Compared with the aged group, the long-lived group had more naive CD4+ T cells, fewer expanded clones and increased TCR diversity, a pattern suggesting age selection. Conclusive comparison of naive and antigen-experienced compartments was prevented by the profiling of bulk unsorted PBMCs. Estimates of total diversity based on one million sequenced T cells were regarded as lower bounds and as underestimates. As age increased, observed TCR beta diversity per million T cells dropped in a roughly linear way, and a significant reduction was already evident by age 40. The percentage of naive T cells measured by flow cytometry correlated strongly with observed TCR beta diversity.

This receptor chain uses TRBV5-1 and TRBJ1-1, with a weak D call of TRBD1 (6 bases match). This receptor was taken from a woman of 80 years or more in good health. Donor details come from another sample of the same person, matched by shared clones. The material sequenced was blood. The encoded CDR3 is CASSLTGAPNTEAFF. The DNA sequence is given as TGCGCCAGCAGCCTTACGGGGGCCCCGAACACTGAAGCTTTCTTT.